This T cell receptor (beta chain) was profiled in a study of T cell responses to AZD1222 COVID-19 vaccine. Study context: Second doses that came at about 4 or about 12 weeks were put together. Study-wide points: Two AZD1222 doses significantly raised spike-specific TCR breadth and depth over controls. Donors in the cohort were predominantly white British and more often female, and clonal diversity was possibly underestimated.

V shed 4 bases and J shed 5 bases, with 12 bases lying between them. Germline CDR1 reads SGHVS; CDR2 reads FQNEAQ. This CDR3 spans 14 amino acids. Comment on this clone: The antigen remains undetermined.

Only in-frame clones appear in the TCRdb table, and some are missing; sequencing was by immunoSEQ multiplex PCR. The table lists about 140,000 clones, roughly nine tenths of them singletons. The clonotype was recovered from an adult in good health. The material was peripheral blood, obtained on day 0 of AZD1222 vaccination. The V call is TRBV7-8, the J call TRBJ1-5; D gene uncertain. CDR3 amino acids: CASSSDRLDQPQHF. DNA of the CDR3: TGTGCCAGCAGCTCGGACCGGTTGGATCAGCCCCAGCATTTT.